This T cell receptor (beta chain) stems from a study of blood T cell repertoires in COVID-19. Study details: Specimens from acute and convalescent COVID-19 originated in the United States, Italy and Spain.

The method was immunoSEQ multiplex PCR; TCRdb's version includes in-frame clones alone and lacks a portion of them. The data show a few hundred thousand clones, 86% seen once. V lost 0 bases, J lost 4 bases, and 12 bases lay in between. The V gene's germline CDR1 is MNHEY and CDR2 SVGAGI. The CDR3 extends over 15 amino acids. Input material: peripheral blood. The receptor was isolated from a woman in her sixties or seventies with COVID-19, enrolled during active disease. The V and J genes are TRBV6-5 and TRBJ2-5; weak D call: TRBD2 (5 bases). The CDR3 is CASSYSVRGGETQYF. CDR3 nucleotide sequence: TGTGCCAGCAGTTACTCGGTTCGGGGTGGAGAGACCCAGTACTTC.